This T cell receptor beta chain comes out of a study of blood T cell repertoires in COVID-19. Clones were read by immunoSEQ multiplex PCR, and TCRdb kept only the in-frame ones, dropping some. The table lists 350,000 to 450,000 clones, roughly 90% of them singletons. V dropped 2 bases and J dropped 4 bases, with 17 bases sitting between them. The CDR3 is made up of 16 amino acids. Germline V gene sequence: CDR1 MDHEN, CDR2 SYDVKM. Sequencing was carried out using PBMCs or T cells enriched from blood (not recorded which). This TCR derives from a woman aged 40 to 49 who had been exposed to COVID-19. This chain uses TRBV28 with TRBJ1-2; D may be TRBD1 (5 bases). The CDR3 is CASSLKGMAGSYGYTF. CDR3 nucleotides: TGTGCCAGCAGTTTAAAGGGGATGGCAGGTTCCTATGGCTACACCTTC.